The 25 T cell receptor beta chains below were found in one sample sequenced in a study of cytomegalovirus exposure and HLA in healthy donors. Vbeta (60) and Jbeta (13) primers were used in the PCR. Produced via immunoSEQ multiplex PCR; TCRdb's table is partial and in-frame only. The sample has around 100,000 clones, about two thirds seen once. Sequencing was performed on PBMCs. Receptors originate from a man aged 25 to 40 in good health and CMV-seropositive.

CDR3 sequence reads: CAIRYRVGNTEAFF. DNA of the CDR3: TGTGCCATCAGGTACAGGGTGGGGAACACTGAAGCTTTCTTT. This rearrangement joins TRBV10-3 to TRBJ1-1; perhaps TRBD1 as D (6 bases). The CDR3 extends over 14 amino acids. In germline, CDR1 is ENHRY, CDR2 SYGVKD. V was trimmed by 6 bases and J by 1 base, leaving 12 bases between them.

As for this clone: The germline gene is not matched at one end of the junction; a read error may be the cause. Here the CDR3 DNA reads TGTGCTAGCAGCCGTCCCGGGACAGCAGAGACCCAGTACTTC. The encoded protein is CASSRPGTAETQYF. V and J are TRBV7-7 and TRBJ2-5; TRBD1 matches 7 bases. Germline V gene sequence: CDR1 SSHAT, CDR2 FNYEAQ (reference sequence). The CDR3 is made up of 14 amino acids.

V gene TRBV11-2 combines with J gene TRBJ2-5; TRBD1 aligns across 9 bases. The germline gives CDR1 SGHAT, CDR2 FQNNGV. V shed 2 bases, J shed 4 bases, and the junction held 8 bases outside the gene matches. CDR3 length: 16 amino acids. The CDR3 sequence is CASSLTGQGPGETQYF. CDR3 nucleotides: TGTGCCAGCAGCTTAACGGGACAGGGCCCCGGAGAGACCCAGTACTTC.

The CDR3 protein is CSATGTGWNYGYTF. The CDR3, as DNA: TGCAGCGCGACCGGGACAGGGTGGAACTATGGCTACACCTTC. The rearrangement uses TRBV29-1 and TRBJ1-2, with 9 bases that match TRBD1. CDR1 is SQVTM, CDR2 ANQGSEA, per germline. Germline trimming cut 7 bases from V and 2 bases from J; bases unmatched to any gene: 8. The CDR3 totals 14 residues.

V and J are TRBV5-1 and TRBJ1-1; maybe TRBD1 (5 bases). This CDR3 contains 15 residues. Looked up from germline, CDR1 is SGHRS and CDR2 is YFSETQ. V was trimmed by 3 bases and J by 7 bases, leaving 19 bases between them. CDR3: CASSSQRDSLSEAFF. CDR3 nucleotide sequence: TGCGCCAGCAGCTCTCAACGGGACTCTCTTAGTGAAGCTTTCTTT.

This clone was detected a few times. The chain couples TRBV5-1 to TRBJ2-6, with 7 bases matching TRBD1. Trimming at V came to 2 bases and at J to 0 bases, leaving 2 bases not matched to a gene. CDR3 size: 16 residues. CDR1 SGHRS and CDR2 YFSETQ come from the germline V gene. In DNA, the CDR3 is TGCGCCAGCAGCTTAGACAGGGCCTCTGGGGCCAACGTCCTGACTTTC. Its translation is CASSLDRASGANVLTF.

This chain uses TRBV5-1 with TRBJ1-1; TRBD1 agrees at 9 bases. CDR1 is SGHRS, CDR2 YFSETQ, per germline. After removal of 5 bases from V and 5 bases from J, the junction contained 7 bases not matched to a gene. This CDR3 is built from 14 residues. Here the CDR3 reads CASSSGQGGTEAFF. Here the CDR3 DNA reads TGCGCCAGCAGTTCGGGACAGGGTGGGACTGAAGCTTTCTTT.

The chain recombines TRBV7-9 with TRBJ1-2, with TRBD1 matching 9 bases. The germline V gene has CDR1 SEHNR and CDR2 FQNEAQ (reference sequence). CDR3 size: 17 residues. Unmatched junction bases numbered 14, after V lost 5 bases and J lost 4 bases. This chain's CDR3 is CASSPHRGRTYGYGYTF. The CDR3 DNA is TGTGCCAGCAGCCCGCACAGGGGGCGCACGTACGGCTATGGCTACACCTTC.

The chain is built from TRBV29-1 and TRBJ1-1; D is perhaps TRBD1 (6 bases). Trimming pared 5 bases from V and 5 bases from J, leaving 12 bases between. CDR3 length: 12 amino acids. The germline V gene encodes CDR1 SQVTM and CDR2 ANQGSEA. The CDR3 region is CSVRQVGTEAFF. The CDR3 DNA is TGCAGCGTTCGACAGGTCGGGACTGAAGCTTTCTTT.

The J gene is TRBJ2-3, the V gene TRBV2, with 13 bases lining up with TRBD2. This CDR3 is built from 18 residues. Germline-derived CDR1 and CDR2 are SNHLY and FYNNEI. The trim removed 6 bases at V and 0 bases at J, leaving 9 bases unmatched. CDR3 nucleotide sequence: TGTGCCAGCAGGACTAGCGGGGGGCCCTCCTTTAGCACAGATACGCAGTATTTT. Its protein product is CASRTSGGPSFSTDTQYF.

The rearrangement uses TRBV7-9 and TRBJ1-1, with D possibly matching TRBD1 (5 bases). Trimming left V 6 bases short and J 12 bases short, with 26 bases between. The CDR3 extends over 15 amino acids. The germline V gene encodes CDR1 SEHNR and CDR2 FQNEAQ (reference sequence). CDR3 sequence: CASRPRGEDIQYPFF. The DNA of the CDR3 is TGTGCCAGCAGACCCCGGGGGGAGGACATACAATATCCTTTCTTT.

J is TRBJ1-1 and V is TRBV7-3; D gene uncertain. Germline V gene data show CDR1 as SGHTA and CDR2 as FQGTGA. The CDR3 covers 13 residues. Deletions cut 4 bases from V and 1 base from J, with 7 bases between. The CDR3 loop reads CASSSQPNTEAFF. In nucleotides, the CDR3 is TGTGCCAGCAGCTCACAGCCGAACACTGAAGCTTTCTTT.

This chain joins TRBV5-1 and TRBJ1-5; tentatively, D is TRBD1 (6 bases). V lost 4 bases to trimming and J lost 1 base, with 9 bases between them. The CDR3 totals 14 residues. CDR1 is SGHRS and CDR2 is YFSETQ in the germline V gene. The CDR3 nucleotides read TGCGCCAGCAGCCCGGGACAAAGCAATCAGCCCCAGCATTTT. This codes for CASSPGQSNQPQHF.

The J gene is TRBJ2-2, the V gene TRBV4-2, with 7 bases that match TRBD2. V shed 0 bases and J 4 bases; nucleotides not matched to a gene: 2. The germline gives CDR1 LGHNA, CDR2 YNFKEQ. This CDR3 spans 15 amino acids. The CDR3: CASSQERGTTGELFF. The DNA of the CDR3 is TGTGCCAGCAGCCAAGAGCGGGGGACCACCGGGGAGCTGTTTTTT.

This clone was detected only a few times. The chain is built from TRBV9 and TRBJ2-5; TRBD2 aligns across 8 bases. With 0 bases clipped from V and 2 bases from J, the junction kept 9 bases outside the gene matches. Germline CDR1 is SGDLS and CDR2 is YYNGEE. The CDR3 is made up of 17 amino acids. CDR3 in amino acids: CASSVAPSGSRQETQYF. The DNA of the CDR3 is TGTGCCAGCAGCGTAGCTCCTAGCGGGTCAAGACAAGAGACCCAGTACTTC. Together with reference TRBV9 and TRBJ2-5, the CDR3 gives the full variable domain: DSGVTQTPKHLITATGQRVTLRCSPRSGDLSVYWYQQSLDQGLQFLIQYYNGEERAKGNILERFSAQQFPDLHSELNLSSLELGDSALYFCASSVAPSGSRQETQYFGPGTRLLVL.

This clone showed up just once. V usage is TRBV5-6 and J usage is TRBJ1-4, with D possibly matching TRBD1 (6 bases). Germline V gene sequence: CDR1 SGHDT, CDR2 YYEEEE. This CDR3 region has 17 residues. Trimming took off 4 bases at V and 0 bases at J, with 16 bases between the two ends. CDR3 loop: CASSRTGRLSTNEKLFF. The CDR3 nucleotides read TGTGCCAGCAGCAGAACAGGGCGACTCTCAACTAATGAAAAACTGTTTTTT.

V and J are TRBV6-1 and TRBJ2-4; 10 nucleotides match TRBD1. V trimming: 7 bases; J trimming: 8 bases; junction bases outside the gene matches: 11. This CDR3 is built from 15 residues. Germline V lookup: CDR1 MNHNS, CDR2 SASEGT. The CDR3 protein is CASTSSWGTGDIQYF. The CDR3 bases are TGTGCCAGCACGTCCTCCTGGGGGACAGGGGACATTCAGTACTTC.

The V call is TRBV5-1, the J call TRBJ2-1; TRBD2 matches at 7 bases. Germline V gene lookup returns CDR1 SGHRS and CDR2 YFSETQ. CDR3 length equals 16 residues. The V segment lost 0 bases and the J segment 1 base; nucleotides outside the gene matches: 4. The CDR3 loop is CASSLALAASYNEQFF. In nucleotides, the CDR3 is TGCGCCAGCAGCTTGGCCCTAGCGGCGTCCTACAATGAGCAGTTCTTC.

In regard to this clone: A much larger clone sits a single nucleotide away, making a read error possible. The V gene is TRBV7-2, the J gene TRBJ2-3; no clear D. Germline values: CDR1 SGHTA, CDR2 FQGNSA. CDR3 size: 12 residues. V was pared by 5 bases and J by 1 base, with 4 bases between. The CDR3 loop reads CASSPGTDTQYF. CDR3 bases: TGTGCCAGCAGCCCTGGCACAGATACGCAGTATTTT.

This clone was counted a few times. The chain is built from TRBV5-6 and TRBJ2-5, with a tentative D call TRBD2 (5 bases). Trimming stripped 0 bases from V and 5 bases from J, with 11 bases between. Germline CDR1 reads SGHDT; CDR2 reads YYEEEE. CDR3 length: 14 residues. CDR3: CASSLVASKETQYF. As DNA, the CDR3 is TGTGCCAGCAGCTTGGTAGCGTCGAAGGAGACCCAGTACTTC. Using reference TRBV5-6 and TRBJ2-5 for the parts outside the CDR3, the full variable domain is DAGVTQSPTHLIKTRGQQVTLRCSPKSGHDTVSWYQQALGQGPQFIFQYYEEEERQRGNFPDRFSGHQFPNYSSELNVNALLLGDSALYLCASSLVASKETQYFGPGTRLLVL.

This rearrangement joins TRBV19 to TRBJ2-5, with 8 bases matching TRBD2. V was pared by 1 base and J by 5 bases, with 15 bases of the junction left unmatched. CDR1 LNHDA and CDR2 SQIVND come from the germline V gene (reference sequence). This CDR3 has 18 amino acids. CDR3: CASSIGGSRSGGYETQYF. The DNA of the CDR3 is TGTGCCAGTAGTATAGGGGGCTCTCGATCGGGAGGGTACGAGACCCAGTACTTC.

The rearrangement joins TRBV6-6 to TRBJ2-5; weak D call: TRBD2 (6 bases). The CDR3 has 16 residues. V was cut by 3 bases and J by 2 bases, with 16 bases left in between. Germline V gene data show CDR1 as MNHNY and CDR2 as SVGAGI (reference sequence). The CDR3 DNA reads TGTGCCAGCAGTTATCCGGGCGGGGCCCTACAAGAGACCCAGTACTTC. This codes for CASSYPGGALQETQYF.

This chain joins TRBV5-5 and TRBJ2-3, with TRBD1 matching over 11 bases. J gave up 0 bases and V 1 base, and 10 bases lay outside the gene matches. Per the germline V gene, CDR1 is SGHKS and CDR2 is YYEKEE (reference sequence). This CDR3 has 19 amino acids. CDR3 in amino acids: CASSLHRDRGTSSTDTQYF. The CDR3 nucleotides are TGTGCCAGCAGCTTGCACCGGGACAGGGGGACCTCTAGCACAGATACGCAGTATTTT. The variable domain in full, with the rest retrieved from reference TRBV5-5 and TRBJ2-3, is DAGVTQSPTHLIKTRGQQVTLRCSPISGHKSVSWYQQVLGQGPQFIFQYYEKEERGRGNFPDRFSARQFPNYSSELNVNALLLGDSALYLCASSLHRDRGTSSTDTQYFGPGTRLTVL.

The chain joins TRBV13 to TRBJ2-1; 11 nucleotides match TRBD2. This CDR3 is built from 18 residues. Trimming cost V 4 bases and J 8 bases; bases outside gene matches: 16. In germline, CDR1 is PRHDT, CDR2 FYEKMQ (reference sequence). CDR3 bases: TGTGCCAGCAGCTCGCAGAGCCGACTAGCGGGGAGTAGGTATGAGCAGTTCTTC. Its translation is CASSSQSRLAGSRYEQFF.

A few counts support this clone. J is TRBJ1-5 and V is TRBV19, with TRBD1 matching over 7 bases. CDR1 is LNHDA, CDR2 SQIVND, per germline (reference sequence). The V and J ends lost 4 bases and 4 bases, in that order; junction bases with no gene match: 1. The CDR3 contains 13 residues. The CDR3 spells CASSKDRNQPQHF. CDR3 DNA sequence: TGTGCCAGTAGTAAGGACAGGAATCAGCCCCAGCATTTT.